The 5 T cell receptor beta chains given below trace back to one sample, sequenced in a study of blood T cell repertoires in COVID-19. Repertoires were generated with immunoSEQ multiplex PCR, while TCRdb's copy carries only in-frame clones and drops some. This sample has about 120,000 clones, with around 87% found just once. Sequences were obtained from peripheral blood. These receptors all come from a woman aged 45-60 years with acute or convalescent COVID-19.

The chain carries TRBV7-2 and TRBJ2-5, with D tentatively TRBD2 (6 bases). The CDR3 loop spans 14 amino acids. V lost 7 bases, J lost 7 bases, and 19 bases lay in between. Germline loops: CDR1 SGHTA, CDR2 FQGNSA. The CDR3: CASNLGLSLGTQYF. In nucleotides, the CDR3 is TGTGCCAGCAACTTGGGACTGAGCTTGGGGACCCAGTACTTC.

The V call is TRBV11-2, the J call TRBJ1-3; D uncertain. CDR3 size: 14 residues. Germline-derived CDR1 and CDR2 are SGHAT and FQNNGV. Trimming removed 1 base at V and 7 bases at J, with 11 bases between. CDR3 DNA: TGTGCCAGCAGCTTAGTGGGCAGCTGGAACACCATATATTTT. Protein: CASSLVGSWNTIYF.

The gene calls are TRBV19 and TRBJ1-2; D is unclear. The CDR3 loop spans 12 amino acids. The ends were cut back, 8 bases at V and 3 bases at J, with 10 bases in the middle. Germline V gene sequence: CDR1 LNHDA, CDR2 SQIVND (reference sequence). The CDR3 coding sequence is TGTGCCAGTTCGAGGGTAGACTATGGCTACACCTTC. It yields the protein CASSRVDYGYTF.

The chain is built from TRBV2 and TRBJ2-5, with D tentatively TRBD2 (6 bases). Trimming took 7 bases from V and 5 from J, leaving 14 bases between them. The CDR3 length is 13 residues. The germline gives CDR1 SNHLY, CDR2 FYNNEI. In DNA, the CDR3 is TGTGCCAGCACCCGGAACGGGGGTGAGACCCAGTACTTC. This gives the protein CASTRNGGETQYF.

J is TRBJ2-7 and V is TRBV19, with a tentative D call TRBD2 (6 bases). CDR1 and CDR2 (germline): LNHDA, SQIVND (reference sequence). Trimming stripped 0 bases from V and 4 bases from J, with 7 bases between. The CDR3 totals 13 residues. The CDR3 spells CASSIDRGYEQYF. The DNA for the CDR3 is TGTGCCAGTAGTATAGATCGGGGGTACGAGCAGTACTTC.